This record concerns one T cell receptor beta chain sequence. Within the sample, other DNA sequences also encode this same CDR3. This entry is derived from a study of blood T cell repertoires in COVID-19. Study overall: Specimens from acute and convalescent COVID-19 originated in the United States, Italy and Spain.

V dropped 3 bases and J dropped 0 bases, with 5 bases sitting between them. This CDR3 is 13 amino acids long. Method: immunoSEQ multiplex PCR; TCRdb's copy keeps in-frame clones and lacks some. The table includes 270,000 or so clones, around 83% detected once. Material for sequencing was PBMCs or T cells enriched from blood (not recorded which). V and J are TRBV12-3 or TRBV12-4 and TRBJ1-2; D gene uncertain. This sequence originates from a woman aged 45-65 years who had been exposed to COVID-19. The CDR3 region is CASSLRANYGYTF. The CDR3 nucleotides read TGTGCCAGCAGTTTGAGAGCTAACTATGGCTACACCTTC.